This paragraph covers one T cell receptor (beta chain) sequence. In the source study's methods: Nucleated cell number was recorded as an estimate derived from reference gene primer amplification. Method: immunoSEQ multiplex PCR; TCRdb's copy keeps in-frame clones and lacks some. That table furnishes V, J and clone size, whereas the DNA furnished D and trimming. The repertoire consists of nearly 90,000 clones, with around nine tenths occurring once and the leading ten covering around 10%. The sample originates from a study of blood T cell repertoires in COVID-19. Background on the study: The United States, Italy and Spain supplied acute and convalescent COVID-19 samples. T cells, B-cell-depleted T cells, or PBMCs supplied cDNA or gDNA.

Trimming took 3 bases from V and 3 from J; bases not matched to a gene: 3. The CDR3 runs 16 residues. Per germline, CDR1 KGHSH and CDR2 LQKENI. The V and J genes are TRBV18 and TRBJ1-5; 12 positions match TRBD1. The sample taken for sequencing was peripheral blood. The TCR originated in a man older than 75 with acute or convalescent COVID-19. CDR3 DNA sequence: TGTGCCAGCTCACCTCCGGGACAGGGGGCCAATCAGCCCCAGCATTTT. Its translation is CASSPPGQGANQPQHF.